Each of the 28 T cell receptor beta chains below was sequenced from the same sample in a study of tumor-infiltrating lymphocytes in localized non-small cell lung cancer. Assay used: immunoSEQ multiplex PCR; TCRdb lists only in-frame clones, some missing. The sample contains about 6,400 clones, 60% to 85% of which appear only once. Specimen: uninvolved lung tissue not adjacent to the tumor. The origin of the receptors is a human donor with non-small cell lung cancer.

This chain uses TRBV5-1 with TRBJ2-7; 7 bases are a match to TRBD1. The CDR3 contains 14 residues. CDR1 is SGHRS and CDR2 is YFSETQ in the germline V gene. J was trimmed by 6 bases and V by 0 bases; bases with no gene match: 6. Here the CDR3 reads CASSLDRGFTEQYF. The CDR3 DNA sequence: TGCGCCAGCAGCTTGGACAGGGGTTTTACCGAGCAGTACTTC.

This clone was observed a handful of times. DNA of the CDR3: TGTGCCAGCAGCCCAGGGAGGAATGAGCAGTTCTTC. As protein: CASSPGRNEQFF. This rearrangement joins TRBV6-5 to TRBJ2-1; D is perhaps TRBD2 (6 bases). The CDR3 length is 12 residues. The V gene lost 6 bases and the J gene lost 7 bases, with 10 bases spanning the gap. Germline V lookup: CDR1 MNHEY, CDR2 SVGAGI.

This clone was counted only a few times. The V call is TRBV19, the J call TRBJ2-6; D not resolved. V shed 11 bases and J shed 8 bases, with 10 bases lying between them. The CDR3 has 11 residues. In germline, CDR1 is LNHDA, CDR2 SQIVND (reference sequence). This chain's CDR3 is CASSLSNVLTF. The CDR3 DNA sequence: TGTGCCTCCTCCTTGTCCAACGTCCTGACTTTC.

The chain couples TRBV6-6 to TRBJ1-3, with D possibly being TRBD1 (5 bases). The V gene's germline CDR1 is MNHNY and CDR2 SVGAGI (reference sequence). The CDR3 runs 13 residues. V lost 5 bases and J 6 bases, leaving 11 bases between the germline ends. CDR3 protein: CASSQSGENTIYF. The CDR3 nucleotides read TGTGCCAGCAGTCAGTCGGGGGAAAACACCATATATTTT.

V gene TRBV9 combines with J gene TRBJ2-1; D possibly corresponds to TRBD1 (6 bases). V was shortened by 1 base and J by 7 bases, with 15 bases between the two germline ends. CDR3 size: 15 residues. Germline V CDR1 and CDR2: SGDLS, YYNGEE. The CDR3 nucleotides are TGTGCCAGCAGCGTATCCGTGAGAAGGGGGAATGAGCAGTTCTTC. Encoded protein: CASSVSVRRGNEQFF. The whole variable domain, remainder taken from reference TRBV9 and TRBJ2-1, is DSGVTQTPKHLITATGQRVTLRCSPRSGDLSVYWYQQSLDQGLQFLIQYYNGEERAKGNILERFSAQQFPDLHSELNLSSLELGDSALYFCASSVSVRRGNEQFFGPGTRLTVL.

The rearrangement joins TRBV7-2 to TRBJ1-1; unclear D gene. The CDR3 is 14 residues long. Germline CDR1 and CDR2: SGHTA and FQGNSA. V was trimmed by 1 base and J by 5 bases, leaving 11 bases between them. The CDR3 sequence is CASSLVGAGTEAFF. The DNA for the CDR3 is TGTGCCAGCAGCTTAGTGGGTGCGGGAACTGAAGCTTTCTTT.

The table lists this clone with a few counts. The V gene is TRBV6-6, the J gene TRBJ1-2; 9 bases line up with TRBD1. Germline CDR1 is MNHNY and CDR2 is SVGAGI (reference sequence). Unmatched junction bases numbered 7, after V lost 6 bases and J lost 8 bases. This CDR3 has 13 residues. This CDR3 is CASSGTGSFGYTF. CDR3 DNA sequence: TGTGCCAGCAGCGGGACAGGGTCTTTCGGCTACACCTTC.

V usage is TRBV4-2 and J usage is TRBJ2-1; the D is unclear. The ends were cut back, 4 bases at V and 9 bases at J, with 13 bases in the middle. CDR1 and CDR2 from the germline V gene are LGHNA and YNFKEQ. The CDR3 runs 13 residues. The CDR3 is CASSPYRVGEQFF. The CDR3 nucleotides are TGTGCCAGCAGCCCATATCGGGTCGGTGAGCAGTTCTTC.

The gene calls are TRBV9 and TRBJ2-5, with TRBD1 as a possible D gene (5 bases). V was cut by 4 bases and J by 5 bases, with 18 bases left in between. The CDR3 runs to 15 residues. Germline CDR1 and CDR2: SGDLS and YYNGEE. The DNA for the CDR3 is TGTGCCAGCAGCCAAGACAGCTTCGGTTGGGAGACCCAGTACTTC. The encoded protein is CASSQDSFGWETQYF.

The chain has TRBV7-2 and TRBJ2-1; possible D gene TRBD1, 5 bases. V was pared by 2 bases and J by 7 bases, with 15 bases between. This CDR3 spans 15 amino acids. Germline CDR1 is SGHTA and CDR2 is FQGNSA. The CDR3 nucleotides are TGTGCCAGCAGCTTAATGTGGGGCCCCGGGAATGAGCAGTTCTTC. Amino acid sequence: CASSLMWGPGNEQFF.

The chain employs TRBV28 and TRBJ2-7, with 8 bases aligning to TRBD1. Germline V gene data show CDR1 as MDHEN and CDR2 as SYDVKM. There are 15 residues in the CDR3. The V and J ends lost 9 bases and 4 bases, in that order; junction bases with no gene match: 14. This CDR3 is CASDKAGGAGYEQYF. The CDR3 DNA reads as TGTGCCAGTGACAAAGCAGGGGGCGCGGGTTACGAGCAGTACTTC.

This chain connects TRBV6-1 to TRBJ2-7, with 8 bases that match TRBD1. Germline CDR1 MNHNS, CDR2 SASEGT. V gave up 6 bases and J gave up 1 base; unmatched junction bases: 5. The CDR3 contains 14 residues. CDR3 nucleotide sequence: TGTGCCAGCAGCCGCGGGACAGGATCCTACGAGCAGTACTTC. Its protein is CASSRGTGSYEQYF.

This chain connects TRBV6-5 to TRBJ2-4; D gene ambiguous. Trimming took 6 bases from V and 5 from J, leaving 17 bases between them. Germline V gives CDR1 MNHEY, CDR2 SVGAGI. CDR3 size: 15 residues. CDR3: CASRPDARVENIQYF. CDR3 nucleotides: TGTGCCAGCAGGCCGGACGCCCGGGTAGAAAACATTCAGTACTTC.

The chain links TRBV2 to TRBJ1-1; D is perhaps TRBD1 (5 bases). The germline gives CDR1 SNHLY, CDR2 FYNNEI. The CDR3 consists of 13 residues. The V and J ends lost 5 bases and 0 bases respectively, with 7 bases between them. CDR3 sequence: CASSTTVNTEAFF. The CDR3 nucleotides read TGTGCCAGCAGTACGACAGTGAACACTGAAGCTTTCTTT.

The chain uses TRBV5-1 and TRBJ1-5; D might be TRBD1 (6 bases). CDR1 is SGHRS, CDR2 YFSETQ, per germline. The CDR3 loop spans 15 amino acids. V was shortened by 0 bases and J by 6 bases, with 13 bases between the two germline ends. The DNA for the CDR3 is TGCGCCAGCAGCTTGGCGGGGGGCTCGGGTCAGCCCCAGCATTTT. This gives the protein CASSLAGGSGQPQHF.

The rearrangement joins TRBV15 to TRBJ2-5; unclear D gene. Germline CDR1 reads LNHNV; CDR2 reads YYDKDF (reference sequence). This CDR3 comprises 13 residues. The V end lost 7 bases, the J end lost 1 base, and 10 bases lay between the germline ends. Here the CDR3 reads CATTVGSQETQYF. The CDR3 region has the DNA TGTGCCACCACCGTGGGCAGCCAAGAGACCCAGTACTTC.

The J gene is TRBJ2-7, the V gene TRBV6-5; no reliable D call. V lost 5 bases to trimming and J lost 1 base, with 15 bases between them. The germline V gene encodes CDR1 MNHEY and CDR2 SVGAGI. There are 15 residues in the CDR3. CDR3 region: CASSATYDISYEQYF. The DNA for the CDR3 is TGTGCCAGCAGTGCGACCTATGACATATCCTACGAGCAGTACTTC.

The chain links TRBV11-3 to TRBJ2-5; D is undetermined. V shed 2 bases and J shed 2 bases, with 12 bases lying between them. This CDR3 has 15 amino acids. Germline V gene sequence: CDR1 SGHNT, CDR2 YENEEA. The CDR3 nucleotides read TGTGCCAGCAGCTTAAGGTCCAGCAGTCAAGAGACCCAGTACTTC. Residues: CASSLRSSSQETQYF. Together with reference TRBV11-3 and TRBJ2-5, the CDR3 gives the full variable domain: EAGVVQSPRYKIIEKKQPVAFWCNPISGHNTLYWYLQNLGQGPELLIRYENEEAVDDSQLPKDRFSAERLKGVDSTLKIQPAELGDSAVYLCASSLRSSSQETQYFGPGTRLLVL.

This clone has just a few counts. This rearrangement joins TRBV27 to TRBJ2-6; D call uncertain. Trimming took off 9 bases at V and 5 bases at J, with 26 bases between the two ends. The germline gives CDR1 MNHEY, CDR2 SMNVEV (reference sequence). This CDR3 is built from 18 residues. The CDR3 DNA follows: TGTGCCAGTAGTAACACGCTTCGGCTACAAAGTCGGGCCAACGTCCTGACTTTC. This sequence encodes CASSNTLRLQSRANVLTF.

This chain connects TRBV5-1 to TRBJ2-5, with D possibly being TRBD1 (6 bases). CDR1 SGHRS and CDR2 YFSETQ come from the germline V gene. Trimming took 3 bases from V and 1 from J, leaving 10 bases between them. This CDR3 spans 14 amino acids. CDR3 loop: CASSSGQIQETQYF. CDR3 DNA sequence: TGCGCCAGCAGCTCAGGACAGATCCAAGAGACCCAGTACTTC. The full variable domain, with the rest looked up from reference TRBV5-1 and TRBJ2-5, is KAGVTQTPRYLIKTRGQQVTLSCSPISGHRSVSWYQQTPGQGLQFLFEYFSETQRNKGNFPGRFSGRQFSNSRSEMNVSTLELGDSALYLCASSSGQIQETQYFGPGTRLLVL.

The gene calls are TRBV2 and TRBJ2-5; D possibly corresponds to TRBD2 (6 bases). Trimming removed 7 bases at V and 2 bases at J, with 11 bases between. The germline gives CDR1 SNHLY, CDR2 FYNNEI. The CDR3 spans 13 residues. CDR3 in amino acids: CASNRDLQETQYF. Written as DNA, the CDR3 is TGTGCCAGCAACCGGGACTTACAAGAGACCCAGTACTTC.

V usage is TRBV2 and J usage is TRBJ1-2, with 7 bases aligning to TRBD1. The CDR3 runs 14 residues. V dropped 8 bases and J dropped 4; count of bases not matched to a gene: 10. Germline V gene data show CDR1 as SNHLY and CDR2 as FYNNEI. The chain's CDR3 is CASAQGLLGYGYTF. DNA for the CDR3: TGTGCCAGCGCACAGGGGCTCCTTGGCTATGGCTACACCTTC.

The chain is built from TRBV6-1 and TRBJ2-7; 8 nucleotides align to TRBD1. The J segment lost 3 bases and the V segment lost 6 bases, leaving 7 bases of the junction unmatched. CDR1 and CDR2 from the germline V gene are MNHNS and SASEGT. The CDR3 is 14 residues long. The CDR3 region is CASRRDRNVYEQYF. The CDR3 nucleotides read TGTGCCAGCAGAAGGGACAGGAATGTCTACGAGCAGTACTTC.

V usage is TRBV7-4 and J usage is TRBJ2-7; D gene unclear. The CDR3 is made up of 14 amino acids. Trimming shortened V by 5 bases and J by 4 bases, and 15 bases separated the two germline ends. The V gene's germline CDR1 is SGHVT and CDR2 SQSDAQ. CDR3 in DNA: TGTGCCAGCAGCCCCCGGGCCGGAGTGTACGAGCAGTACTTC. It codes for CASSPRAGVYEQYF.

J is TRBJ2-4 and V is TRBV21-1; the tabulated D call, TRBD1, remains unverified against the DNA. TRBV21-1 constitutes a pseudogene. CDR3 size: 15 residues. The CDR3 DNA reads TGTGCCAGGTTCTACGGACAGGTAGCCAAAAACATTCAGTACTTC. Translation gives CARFYGQVAKNIQYF.

This chain joins TRBV10-1 and TRBJ2-6, with D unclear. Trimming removed 4 bases from V and 5 bases from J, with 21 bases in between. Germline assignment: CDR1 WNHNN and CDR2 SYGVQD (reference sequence). The CDR3 has 18 amino acids. This CDR3 is CASSVMRIAQSRANVLTF. The DNA for the CDR3 is TGCGCCAGCAGTGTGATGCGGATCGCACAAAGTCGGGCCAACGTCCTGACTTTC.

This rearrangement joins TRBV5-1 to TRBJ2-3; no firm D call. CDR3 size: 13 residues. Trimming took off 0 bases at V and 6 bases at J, with 8 bases between the two ends. CDR1 SGHRS and CDR2 YFSETQ come from the germline V gene. The CDR3 protein is CASSLALRDTQYF. CDR3 in DNA: TGCGCCAGCAGCTTGGCTCTAAGGGATACGCAGTATTTT. Supplemented by reference TRBV5-1 and TRBJ2-3, the full variable domain reads KAGVTQTPRYLIKTRGQQVTLSCSPISGHRSVSWYQQTPGQGLQFLFEYFSETQRNKGNFPGRFSGRQFSNSRSEMNVSTLELGDSALYLCASSLALRDTQYFGPGTRLTVL.

The chain has TRBV7-6 and TRBJ2-2, with D unclear. This CDR3 has 16 amino acids. V lost 0 bases, J lost 0 bases, and 8 bases lay in between. The germline gives CDR1 SGHVS, CDR2 FNYEAQ. CDR3: CASSLATTSNTGELFF. The DNA of the CDR3 is TGTGCCAGCAGCTTAGCTACTACTTCGAACACCGGGGAGCTGTTTTTT.